The T cell receptor (beta chain) described here comes from a study of cytomegalovirus exposure and HLA in healthy donors. Points on this clone: Its antigen is still unknown.

CDR3 length: 14 amino acids. The V gene's germline CDR1 is SGHTA and CDR2 FQGNSA. With V trimmed by 4 bases and J by 6 bases, 5 bases remained unmatched. Overall study results and limits: It was confirmed in vitro that a few of the CMV-associated chains were specific for CMV antigens. Later work showed greater clonal expansion in HLA-associated TCR beta chains than in equally common others. The study carried out a later analysis of TCR beta sequences. It associated approximately 17,000 of them with specific HLA alleles at a false discovery rate of 0.05. The only immune exposure information that was available was CMV serostatus.

With 60 Vbeta and 13 Jbeta primers, the PCR was carried out. Data came from immunoSEQ multiplex PCR; TCRdb stores just in-frame clones and leaves some out. The sample consists of about 150,000 clones, approximately 69% of them appearing once. This sequence joins TRBV7-2 and TRBJ2-2, with TRBD1 matching over 7 bases. Input material: PBMCs. The clonotype comes from a man aged 30-40 years in good health and CMV-seronegative. DNA of the CDR3: TGTGCCAGCAGCTCTCGACAGGGTCCCGGGGAGCTGTTTTTT. Residues: CASSSRQGPGELFF.